The rows below give T cell receptor beta chains drawn from one sample of a study of blood T cell repertoires in COVID-19. Produced via immunoSEQ multiplex PCR; TCRdb's table is partial and in-frame only. Found here are a few hundred thousand clones, 86% of them singletons; the top ten hold 2.2%. The specimen sequenced was peripheral blood. The receptors originated from a woman between 50 and 59 years old with acute or convalescent COVID-19. CDR3s include the opening cysteine and the closing phenylalanine or tryptophan. Each record gives: clone size, J gene, D gene, V gene, CDR3 protein, CDR3 DNA. A D gene is named only where the DNA matches it firmly. A clone size is listed for some rows: how often the clone was seen (once, few, many), or a class if it is expanded.

>.|TRBJ2-7|TRBD1|TRBV5-5
CASSWDRAPREQYF
TGTGCCAGCAGCTGGGACAGGGCCCCCCGGGAGCAGTACTTC
>few|TRBJ2-2|TRBD2|TRBV7-2
CASSLPSGATGELFF
TGTGCCAGCAGCTTACCTAGCGGGGCTACCGGGGAGCTGTTTTTT
>.|TRBJ2-1|.|TRBV18
CASSPRGSTYNEQFF
TGTGCCAGCTCACCTCGAGGATCTACCTACAATGAGCAGTTCTTC
>.|TRBJ1-3|.|TRBV7-9
CASRSDSQGNTIYF
TGTGCCAGCAGATCGGACAGCCAAGGAAACACCATATATTTT
>.|TRBJ2-7|.|TRBV27
CASSAAGSMYEQYF
TGTGCCAGCAGTGCCGCGGGGAGTATGTACGAGCAGTACTTC
>.|TRBJ2-3|TRBD2|TRBV27
CASSRSSGSRGTDTQYF
TGTGCCAGCAGTCGGAGTAGCGGGAGTAGGGGCACAGATACGCAGTATTTT
>.|TRBJ2-7|TRBD1|TRBV5-4
CASNTGTGFREQYF
TGTGCCAGCAACACCGGGACAGGGTTTCGCGAGCAGTACTTC
>.|TRBJ1-2|.|TRBV4-1
CASSQDPGVGFGYTF
TGCGCCAGCAGCCAAGACCCCGGGGTCGGTTTTGGCTACACCTTC
>.|TRBJ1-2|TRBD1|TRBV19
CASRRDRGLLGDGYTF
TGTGCCAGTAGAAGGGACAGGGGGCTGCTGGGGGATGGCTACACCTTC
>.|TRBJ1-5|.|TRBV18
CASSSEIEKSQHF
TGTGCCAGCTCCTCTGAAATAGAGAAGTCCCAGCATTTT
>.|TRBJ2-5|TRBD2|TRBV10-3
CAISESPGLAGEGETQYF
TGTGCCATCAGTGAGTCGCCCGGACTAGCGGGGGAGGGAGAGACCCAGTACTTC
>.|TRBJ2-2|.|TRBV19
CASWRGFNTGELFF
TGTGCCAGTTGGCGGGGATTCAACACCGGGGAGCTGTTTTTT
>.|TRBJ1-3|.|TRBV7-2
CASSSFLPLGGRGNTIYF
TGTGCCAGCAGCTCATTTTTACCTCTGGGGGGGAGGGGGAACACCATATATTTT
>.|TRBJ1-2|.|TRBV10-2
CASSLDRNYGYTF
TGCGCCAGCAGTCTTGACAGGAACTATGGCTACACCTTC
>.|TRBJ2-1|TRBD2|TRBV6-2/TRBV6-3
CASSPPLAFGLEQFF
TGTGCCAGCAGCCCTCCACTAGCGTTCGGTTTAGAGCAGTTCTTC
>.|TRBJ2-6|.|TRBV11-3
CASKGGVFSGANVLTF
TGTGCCAGCAAAGGAGGGGTTTTCTCCGGGGCCAACGTCCTGACTTTC
>.|TRBJ2-3|TRBD2|TRBV19
CASSGLAGGEDTQYF
TGTGCCAGTAGTGGACTAGCGGGGGGCGAGGATACGCAGTATTTT
>.|TRBJ1-1|TRBD1|TRBV19
CASSIALKGALNTEAFF
TGTGCCAGTAGTATAGCTTTGAAGGGGGCGTTGAACACTGAAGCTTTCTTT
>.|TRBJ2-7|.|TRBV6-6
CASSYRSSPGEQYF
TGTGCCAGCAGTTACCGGAGTTCCCCGGGTGAGCAGTACTTC
>.|TRBJ2-6|.|TRBV20-1
CSASSPGGGANVLTF
TGCAGTGCTAGTTCCCCCGGCGGTGGGGCCAACGTCCTGACTTTC
>.|TRBJ2-7|TRBD2|TRBV18
CASSRGGDSYEQYF
TGTGCCAGCTCACGCGGGGGAGATTCCTACGAGCAGTACTTC
>.|TRBJ1-2|TRBD1|TRBV19
CASRDRGLGYTF
TGTGCCTCCCGGGACAGGGGGCTTGGCTACACCTTC
>.|TRBJ2-3|TRBD2|TRBV15
CATSREGLAGVGGDTQYF
TGTGCCACCAGCAGAGAGGGACTAGCGGGAGTGGGAGGAGATACGCAGTATTTT
>.|TRBJ2-7|TRBD1|TRBV19
CASSPAGQAFYEQYF
TGTGCCAGTAGTCCCGCGGGACAGGCATTCTACGAGCAGTACTTC
>.|TRBJ2-7|TRBD2|TRBV6-5
CASRTSGGNEQYF
TGTGCCAGCAGGACTAGCGGTGGGAACGAGCAGTACTTC
>.|TRBJ2-3|.|TRBV11-3
CASSLSLGTQYF
TGTGCCAGCAGCTTAAGCCTCGGTACGCAGTATTTT
>many|TRBJ2-7|.|TRBV30
CAWSARGAGVYEQYF
TGTGCCTGGAGTGCCCGCGGAGCAGGGGTGTACGAGCAGTACTTC
>.|TRBJ1-2|TRBD1|TRBV19
CASSIDGDRAVTF
TGTGCCAGTAGTATAGATGGTGACAGGGCCGTAACCTTC
>.|TRBJ2-6|.|TRBV4-1
CASSQEHTWAAGANVLTF
TGCGCCAGCAGCCAAGAGCATACATGGGCAGCTGGGGCCAACGTCCTGACTTTC
>.|TRBJ1-5|.|TRBV19
CASTLGRDQPQHF
TGTGCCAGTACCCTGGGGAGGGACCAGCCCCAGCATTTT
>.|TRBJ2-3|TRBD2|TRBV12-3/TRBV12-4
CASSLGGVGTQYF
TGTGCCAGCAGTCTCGGGGGGGTGGGTACGCAGTATTTT
>.|TRBJ2-1|.|TRBV10-3
CAISAGTQYNEQFF
TGTGCCATCAGTGCCGGGACACAATACAATGAGCAGTTCTTC
>.|TRBJ2-5|.|TRBV5-1
CASSLEAGLAVGQTQYF
TGCGCCAGCAGCTTGGAGGCGGGCCTTGCCGTCGGACAGACCCAGTACTTC
>.|TRBJ2-3|TRBD1|TRBV2
CASRGTATDTQYF
TGTGCCAGCAGGGGGACAGCGACAGATACGCAGTATTTT
>once|TRBJ2-1|TRBD1|TRBV5-1
CASKIGTGAHNEQFF
TGCGCCAGCAAGATCGGGACAGGTGCCCACAATGAGCAGTTCTTC
>.|TRBJ1-3|TRBD1|TRBV30
CAWSKGASGNTIYF
TGTGCCTGGTCAAAGGGGGCCTCTGGAAACACCATATATTTT
>.|TRBJ2-2|TRBD2|TRBV6-5
CASSYLIAGGFGELFF
TGTGCCAGCAGTTACCTCATAGCGGGAGGTTTCGGGGAGCTGTTTTTT
>.|TRBJ2-7|.|TRBV20-1
CSASGGQVLREQYF
TGCAGTGCTAGTGGGGGGCAGGTCCTTAGGGAGCAGTACTTC
>few|TRBJ1-5|.|TRBV3-1/TRBV3-2
CASSPGTDYQPQHF
TGTGCCAGCAGCCCCGGGACTGACTATCAGCCCCAGCATTTT
>.|TRBJ2-5|TRBD2|TRBV5-4
CASSRTSGPRGGETQYF
TGTGCCAGCAGCAGGACTAGCGGGCCCCGGGGGGGTGAGACCCAGTACTTC
>once|TRBJ2-1|TRBD2|TRBV7-3
CASSLALAGGRSYNEQFF
TGTGCCAGCAGCTTAGCCCTGGCGGGGGGTAGATCCTACAATGAGCAGTTCTTC
>.|TRBJ2-7|.|TRBV5-1
CASSRDKSYEQYF
TGCGCCAGCAGTCGGGACAAGTCCTACGAGCAGTACTTC
>.|TRBJ1-2|.|TRBV10-3
CAISDRFFNYGYTF
TGTGCCATCAGTGACAGGTTCTTTAACTATGGCTACACCTTC
>.|TRBJ2-1|TRBD1|TRBV7-2
CASSLLRQGGNEQFF
TGTGCCAGCAGCTTATTGCGACAGGGTGGCAATGAGCAGTTCTTC
>.|TRBJ1-6|TRBD1|TRBV28
CASSESTGPGRALHF
TGTGCCAGCAGCGAATCGACAGGGCCTGGTCGGGCCCTCCACTTT
>.|TRBJ2-5|TRBD1|TRBV9
CASSIRPGGETQYF
TGTGCCAGCAGCATACGTCCAGGGGGCGAGACCCAGTACTTC
>.|TRBJ2-5|.|TRBV6-2/TRBV6-3
CASSSPETQYF
TGTGCCAGCAGTTCCCCGGAGACCCAGTACTTC
>.|TRBJ2-2|.|TRBV1
CTSSIRRGNTGELFF
TGCACCAGCAGCATAAGGAGGGGGAACACCGGGGAGCTGTTTTTT
>.|TRBJ1-2|.|TRBV30
CAWSAQRADGYTF
TGTGCCTGGAGTGCCCAGAGGGCCGACGGCTACACCTTC
>.|TRBJ1-4|TRBD1|TRBV6-2/TRBV6-3
CASSGWTGSNEKLFF
TGTGCCAGCAGTGGATGGACAGGGTCTAATGAAAAACTGTTTTTT
>.|TRBJ1-2|TRBD1|TRBV12-3/TRBV12-4
CASSSRQGGYTF
TGTGCCAGCAGTTCCCGACAGGGTGGCTACACCTTC
>.|TRBJ1-2|.|TRBV2
CASSEQTGNYGYTF
TGTGCCAGCAGTGAGCAGACTGGAAACTATGGCTACACCTTC